This T cell receptor beta chain was sequenced for a study of molecular identifiers for immune sequencing clone quantification. Using its own MiXCR run on the PCR reads, TCRdb lists one record per CDR3 protein. Of about half a million distinct CDR3 sequences listed, less than 30% were seen once; the top ten hold roughly 0.79%. As CD8+CD4-CCR7+CD45RA+ cells, naive CD8 T cells were sorted. Germline assignment: CDR1 LGHNA and CDR2 YSLEER. The CDR3 runs to 15 residues. In this sample, this clonotype turned up a few times. Its antigen remains unknown. Its ends do not fully match the called genes, so a read error is possible. Study results and caveats: In CMV-specific effectors, clones above 20 copies held over 98% of molecules; naive, under 1%.

The chain recombines TRBV4-3 with TRBJ2-5, with D perhaps TRBD1 or TRBD2 (5 bases each). Sample: naive CD8+ T cells from blood, with Jurkat cell RNA spiked in. Subset reported: FACS-sorted CD8+CD4-CCR7+CD45RA+ naive T cells. The clonotype was recovered from a human donor in good health. Some libraries in this study had Jurkat cell RNA spiked in. CDR3 amino acids: CASGQDWGTQETQYF. CDR3 in DNA: TGCGCCAGCGGCCAAGATTGGGGGACCCAAGAGACCCAGTACTTC.